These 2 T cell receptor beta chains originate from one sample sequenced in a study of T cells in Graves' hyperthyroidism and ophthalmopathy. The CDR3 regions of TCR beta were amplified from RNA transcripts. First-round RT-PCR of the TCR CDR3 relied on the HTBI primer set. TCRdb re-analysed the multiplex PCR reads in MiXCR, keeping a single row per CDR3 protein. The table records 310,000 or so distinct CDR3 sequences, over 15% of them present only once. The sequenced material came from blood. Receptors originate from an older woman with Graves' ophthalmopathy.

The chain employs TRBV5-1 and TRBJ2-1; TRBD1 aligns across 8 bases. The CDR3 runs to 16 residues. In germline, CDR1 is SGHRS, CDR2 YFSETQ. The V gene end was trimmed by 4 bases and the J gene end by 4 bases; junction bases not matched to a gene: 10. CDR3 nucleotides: TGCGCCAGCAGCCCAAAACAGGGGGAGGAATACAATGAGCAGTTCTTC. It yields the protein CASSPKQGEEYNEQFF.

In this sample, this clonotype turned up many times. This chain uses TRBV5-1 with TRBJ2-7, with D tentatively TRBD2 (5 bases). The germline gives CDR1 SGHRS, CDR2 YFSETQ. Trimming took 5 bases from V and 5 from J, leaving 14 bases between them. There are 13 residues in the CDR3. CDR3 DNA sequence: TGCGCCAGCAGACTCGGGGAAAGGAACGAGCAGTACTTC. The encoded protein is CASRLGERNEQYF.